This T cell receptor (beta chain) appears in the sequencing data of a study of cytomegalovirus exposure and HLA in healthy donors. PCR amplification relied on 60 Vbeta primers (plus 13 Jbeta primers). Here immunoSEQ multiplex PCR was the method, and the copy in TCRdb shows in-frame clones only, minus some. The sample consists of around 150,000 clones, about 72% of them appearing once. Germline values: CDR1 ENHRY, CDR2 SYGVKD. The CDR3 totals 10 residues. The germline V and J ends were trimmed by 10 bases and 5 bases, with 9 bases remaining between them. This clonotype was obtained from a middle-aged man in good health and CMV-seronegative. The rearrangement joins TRBV10-3 to TRBJ2-7; no definite D call. Sequenced sample: PBMCs. For the CDR3, the DNA is TGTGCCACGTCTAAAGACGAGCAGTACTTC. It is translated as CATSKDEQYF.